A selection of T cell receptor beta chains follows, all from one sample in a study of vaccination and CD4 T cells after COVID-19. TCRdb re-called the PCR reads through MiXCR, storing one row per CDR3 protein. The top ten clones hold over 7% of a sample with around 21,000 distinct CDR3 sequences, about 50% of them seen once. No antigen is known for these receptors. The sample was CD4+ T cells from blood, cultured in vitro. The receptors stem from a human donor who had recovered from COVID-19. The CDR3 runs from the conserved cysteine through the conserved F or W. Each record gives: V gene, clone size, J gene, D gene, CDR3 protein, CDR3 DNA. D genes are given only for firm matches. A row's size may be missing; if present it is once, few, many or a size class.

>TRBV11-3|NA|TRBJ1-1|TRBD1
CASSLGQGEVNTEAFF
TGTGCCAGCAGCTTAGGCCAGGGGGAAGTGAACACTGAAGCTTTCTTT
>TRBV11-2|few|TRBJ2-7|TRBD1
CASSRDNRGFDEQYF
TGTGCCAGCAGCCGGGACAACAGGGGTTTCGACGAGCAGTACTTC
>TRBV11-2|NA|TRBJ2-3|NA
CASSLDLLSHTQYF
TGTGCCAGCAGCTTAGATCTGCTATCTCATACGCAGTATTTT
>TRBV29-1|NA|TRBJ1-5|NA
CSETTGYQPQHF
TGCAGCGAGACGACAGGATATCAGCCCCAGCATTTT
>TRBV12-3/TRBV12-4|NA|TRBJ2-7|NA
CASSFDRLTYEQYF
TGTGCCAGCAGTTTCGACAGACTGACCTACGAGCAGTACTTC
>TRBV20-1|NA|TRBJ2-5|TRBD2
CSASMASGQKETQYF
TGCAGTGCTAGTATGGCTAGCGGGCAAAAAGAGACCCAGTACTTC
>TRBV27|NA|TRBJ1-3|NA
CASSPGGFVGNTIYF
TGTGCCAGCAGTCCGGGGGGATTTGTGGGAAACACCATATATTTT
>TRBV12-3/TRBV12-4|NA|TRBJ2-3|TRBD2
CASSFGKIAGNTDTQYF
TGTGCCAGCAGTTTTGGGAAAATAGCGGGAAACACAGATACGCAGTATTTT
>TRBV10-2|few|TRBJ1-2|NA
CASSPGGGYGYTF
TGCGCCAGCAGTCCGGGTGGTGGGTATGGCTACACCTTC
>TRBV11-3|NA|TRBJ1-1|NA
CASSLVTGTEAFF
TGTGCCAGCAGCTTAGTTACAGGGACTGAAGCTTTCTTT
>TRBV12-3/TRBV12-4|few|TRBJ1-5|TRBD1
CASSPTGDSLNQPQHF
TGTGCCAGCAGCCCAACTGGGGACAGTCTCAATCAGCCCCAGCATTTT
>TRBV18|once|TRBJ2-2|NA
CASSDGRPALGVGELFF
TGTGCCAGCTCAGACGGACGTCCGGCCCTTGGCGTCGGGGAGCTGTTTTTT
>TRBV10-3|NA|TRBJ1-1|NA
CAISESTVYTEAFF
TGTGCCATCAGTGAGTCAACAGTTTACACTGAAGCTTTCTTT
>TRBV19|few|TRBJ1-2|NA
CASSIQANYGYTF
TGTGCCAGTAGTATCCAGGCTAACTATGGCTACACCTTC
>TRBV7-2|once|TRBJ1-4|NA
CASSLNAFSNEKLFF
TGTGCCAGCAGCTTAAACGCCTTCTCAAATGAAAAACTGTTTTTT
>TRBV27|NA|TRBJ1-2|NA
CASSFLDRSYGYTF
TGTGCCAGCAGTTTTCTGGACCGTAGTTATGGCTACACCTTC